The 14 T cell receptor beta chains below all came from one sample that was sequenced in a study of blood T cells in healthy people across ages. A second PCR of roughly 7 to 11 cycles used a sample-barcoded 5' primer and a J-beta primer mix. Via MiXCR, TCRdb re-called the 5' RACE reads, giving one row per CDR3 protein. Here the sample spans roughly 2 million distinct CDR3 sequences, around half being singletons. Sequenced input: blood. These TCRs come from a woman in her thirties or forties in good health.

The chain carries TRBV28 and TRBJ1-2, with TRBD1 as a possible D gene (5 bases). The V gene's germline CDR1 is MDHEN and CDR2 SYDVKM. This CDR3 region has 11 residues. Trimming cost V 7 bases and J 8 bases, with 11 bases left between them. The CDR3 bases are TGTGCCAGCAAGGGGTTGGGGGGCTACACCTTC. It translates to CASKGLGGYTF.

CDR3 in amino acids: CSARRAGIYSHGYTF. CDR3 in DNA: TGCAGTGCTAGAAGGGCAGGGATTTATAGTCATGGCTACACCTTC. The chain couples TRBV20-1 to TRBJ1-2, with D maybe TRBD1 (5 bases). Germline V CDR1 and CDR2: DFQATT, SNEGSKA (reference sequence). V lost 2 bases and J 6 bases, leaving 19 bases between the germline ends. There are 15 residues in the CDR3.

This clonotype has only a few counts. The chain links TRBV13 to TRBJ1-2; 9 bases match TRBD1. V dropped 5 bases and J dropped 8; count of bases not matched to a gene: 9. In germline, CDR1 is PRHDT, CDR2 FYEKMQ (reference sequence). This CDR3 spans 14 amino acids. The CDR3 here is CASSPDRGYEGYTF. CDR3 in DNA: TGTGCCAGCAGCCCCGACAGGGGGTACGAGGGCTACACCTTC.

This sequence joins TRBV28 and TRBJ1-4; D might be TRBD1 (6 bases). CDR3 size: 15 residues. V lost 1 base and J lost 5, with 11 bases in between. Looked up from germline, CDR1 is MDHEN and CDR2 is SYDVKM. The CDR3 DNA follows: TGTGCCAGCAGTTTATTGGACAGCAAGAATGAAAAACTGTTTTTT. It translates to CASSLLDSKNEKLFF.

This clonotype was picked up a small number of times. V gene TRBV7-2 combines with J gene TRBJ2-1; 10 bases match TRBD2. Germline V gene lookup returns CDR1 SGHTA and CDR2 FQGNSA. This CDR3 comprises 15 residues. Trimming took 6 bases from V and 8 from J; bases not matched to a gene: 10. CDR3 DNA sequence: TGTGCCAGCAGAGTGAGCGGGGGGGCCCTCGATGAGCAGTTCTTC. This translates into CASRVSGGALDEQFF.

The rearrangement uses TRBV6-2 or TRBV6-3 and TRBJ2-1, with D possibly called TRBD1 or TRBD2 (5 bases each). V was pared by 4 bases and J by 3 bases, with 16 bases between. The CDR3 is made up of 16 amino acids. Germline V gene data show CDR1 as MNHEY and CDR2 as SVGEGT. The CDR3 loop reads CASSSGALSYYNEQFF. The CDR3 region has the DNA TGTGCCAGCAGTTCCGGGGCACTATCATACTACAATGAGCAGTTCTTC.

This clonotype turned up a few times. This chain joins TRBV20-1 and TRBJ2-5; 7 bases agree with TRBD2. The CDR3 contains 15 residues. Germline V gives CDR1 DFQATT, CDR2 SNEGSKA (reference sequence). J gave up 5 bases and V 8 bases, and 17 bases lay outside the gene matches. This CDR3 reads CSPFRSGGFSETQYF. DNA of the CDR3: TGCAGTCCGTTCCGTTCGGGAGGTTTTAGCGAGACCCAGTACTTC.

This clonotype was seen more than once but under ten times. The chain uses TRBV6-5 and TRBJ1-2, with 7 bases that match TRBD1. This CDR3 comprises 15 residues. J lost 2 bases, V lost 6 bases, and 9 bases had no gene match. Germline CDR1 and CDR2: MNHEY and SVGAGI. The CDR3 is CASSKTTGSNYGYTF. In DNA form, the CDR3 reads TGTGCCAGCAGCAAAACGACAGGGTCCAACTATGGCTACACCTTC.

The V call is TRBV7-9, the J call TRBJ1-5; TRBD1 might be the D (5 bases). The V gene's germline CDR1 is SEHNR and CDR2 FQNEAQ (reference sequence). CDR3 size: 16 residues. Trimming left V 1 base short and J 2 bases short, with 12 bases between. CDR3 sequence: CASSLVEGRGNQPQHF. As DNA, the CDR3 is TGTGCCAGCAGCTTAGTCGAGGGCAGGGGCAATCAGCCCCAGCATTTT.

V and J are TRBV20-1 and TRBJ2-3, with 10 nucleotides matching TRBD1. This CDR3 is 14 amino acids long. The trim removed 5 bases at V and 0 bases at J, leaving 2 bases unmatched. Germline CDR1 is DFQATT and CDR2 is SNEGSKA (reference sequence). The CDR3 nucleotides are TGCAGTGCTGGACAGGGGGTGAGCACAGATACGCAGTATTTT. It codes for CSAGQGVSTDTQYF.

The chain combines TRBV28 with TRBJ2-1, with 7 positions matching TRBD1. J gave up 13 bases and V 4 bases, and 16 bases lay outside the gene matches. Germline CDR1 MDHEN, CDR2 SYDVKM. The CDR3 loop spans 15 amino acids. This chain's CDR3 is CASSSQGEYQETQFF. CDR3 sequence (DNA): TGTGCCAGCAGTTCCCAGGGGGAGTACCAAGAGACCCAGTTCTTC.

For this clonotype: This sequence may be a read error, since a much larger clone differs from it by one base. V and J are TRBV6-2 or TRBV6-3 and TRBJ2-7, with TRBD1 matching 7 bases. Germline CDR1 reads MNHEY; CDR2 reads SVGEGT. Germline trimming cut 6 bases from V and 3 bases from J; bases unmatched to any gene: 5. There are 13 residues in the CDR3. The CDR3 is CASRWDSLYEQYF. Written as DNA, the CDR3 is TGTGCCAGCAGATGGGACAGCCTCTACGAGCAGTACTTC.

For the CDR3, the DNA is TGTGCCAGTAGTATAAAGGCAGAAAGAAACTATGGCTACACCTTC. It yields the protein CASSIKAERNYGYTF. The rearrangement uses TRBV19 and TRBJ1-2, with D uncertain. The CDR3 has 15 residues. Germline CDR1 reads LNHDA; CDR2 reads SQIVND (reference sequence). Trimming took 2 bases from V and 2 from J, leaving 12 bases between them.

This clonotype was recorded a few times. The chain has TRBV4-3 and TRBJ2-1; TRBD1 matches 10 bases. Trimming took 0 bases from V and 0 from J; bases not matched to a gene: 2. The CDR3 contains 17 residues. Germline V lookup: CDR1 LGHNA, CDR2 YSLEER. CDR3 amino acids: CASSQDRTGGSYNEQFF. The CDR3 region has the DNA TGCGCCAGCAGCCAAGACCGGACAGGGGGCTCCTACAATGAGCAGTTCTTC.